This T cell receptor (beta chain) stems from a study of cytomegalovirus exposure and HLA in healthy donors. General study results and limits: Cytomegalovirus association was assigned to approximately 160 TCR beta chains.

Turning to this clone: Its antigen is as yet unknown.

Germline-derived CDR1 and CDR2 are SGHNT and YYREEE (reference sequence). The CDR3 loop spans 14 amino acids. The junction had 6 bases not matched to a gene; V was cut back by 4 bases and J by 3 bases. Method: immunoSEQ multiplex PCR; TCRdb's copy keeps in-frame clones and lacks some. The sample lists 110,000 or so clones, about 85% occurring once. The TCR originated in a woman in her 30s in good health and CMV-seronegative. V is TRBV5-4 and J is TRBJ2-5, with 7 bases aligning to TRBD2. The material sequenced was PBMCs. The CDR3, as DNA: TGTGCCAGCAGCGCAATGGGGGGGGAAGAGACCCAGTACTTC. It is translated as CASSAMGGEETQYF.